These T cell receptor beta chains were read from a single sample in a study of cytomegalovirus exposure and HLA in healthy donors. Measured with immunoSEQ multiplex PCR; TCRdb has only the in-frame clones, and not every one. The sample lists 75,000 to 95,000 clones, about 83% occurring once. The specimen sequenced was PBMCs. The receptors were gathered from a woman between 18 and 30 years old in good health and CMV-seropositive. Each CDR3 is given with its conserved first and last residue. A D gene is named only where the DNA matches it firmly. A clone size is listed for some rows: how often the clone was seen (once, few, many), or a class if it is expanded.

TRBV30	NA	NA	TRBJ1-1	TGTGCCTGGAGTGTAGGGGAGGGGTTCTCCAACACTGAAGCTTTCTTT	CAWSVGEGFSNTEAFF
TRBV6-6	TRBD2	NA	TRBJ2-2	TGTGCCAGCAGAACCCTAGCGGGAGTGGCCGGGGAGCTGTTTTTT	CASRTLAGVAGELFF
TRBV11-2	NA	NA	TRBJ2-7	TGTGCCAGCAGCTTACAAACAGGCTACGAGCAGTACTTC	CASSLQTGYEQYF
TRBV10-3	TRBD2	few	TRBJ2-1	TGTGCCATCAGGGGGACTAGCGGGAGAAGTGAGCAGTTCTTC	CAIRGTSGRSEQFF
TRBV27	NA	NA	TRBJ2-2	TGTGCCAGCAGTTTCTCGAACACCGGGGAGCTGTTTTTT	CASSFSNTGELFF
TRBV5-1	NA	NA	TRBJ2-5	TGCGCCAGCAGCACTTCGCCGGGTGGAGATGAGACCCAGTACTTC	CASSTSPGGDETQYF
TRBV25-1	TRBD2	NA	TRBJ2-4	TGTGCCAGCAGTATCGGGGAGGGCGGGAGCCTCAAAAACATTCAGTACTTC	CASSIGEGGSLKNIQYF
TRBV5-6	NA	NA	TRBJ2-7	TGTGCCAGCAGCTTGGGGGCAGGGAGGTTTGACGAGCAGTACTTC	CASSLGAGRFDEQYF
TRBV19	NA	NA	TRBJ2-6	TGTGCCAGTAGTATCTTCAGGGCCCGAGTGCAAGGGGCCAACGTCCTGACTTTC	CASSIFRARVQGANVLTF
TRBV6-5	NA	NA	TRBJ1-1	TGTGCCAGCAGTTACTCCCGGGGAGACACTGAAGCTTTCTTT	CASSYSRGDTEAFF
TRBV6-5	TRBD2	once	TRBJ2-3	TGTGCCAGCAAACTAGCGGAGATAAGCACAGATACGCAGTATTTT	CASKLAEISTDTQYF
TRBV28	TRBD1	NA	TRBJ1-2	TGTGCCAGCATAACTCCGACAGGGACCTATGGCTACACCTTC	CASITPTGTYGYTF
TRBV28	NA	NA	TRBJ2-5	TGTGCCAGCAGACGACCCCAGGGTTTTAAAGAGACCCAGTACTTC	CASRRPQGFKETQYF
TRBV28	TRBD1	NA	TRBJ1-2	TGTGCCAGCTACCCTGGGACAGCTCCCCTTATAGGGTATGGCTACACCTTC	CASYPGTAPLIGYGYTF
TRBV30	NA	NA	TRBJ1-2	TGTGCCTGGAGAAAGACAGGCATCTATGGCTACACCTTC	CAWRKTGIYGYTF
TRBV5-1	TRBD1	few	TRBJ1-1	TGCGCCAGCAGCTTATTACGGACAGGGGGGGTGAACACTGAAGCTTTCTTT	CASSLLRTGGVNTEAFF
TRBV29-1	NA	NA	TRBJ1-2	TGCAGCGTTGGGGGGCAGAACTATGGCTACACCTTC	CSVGGQNYGYTF
TRBV14	NA	few	TRBJ1-4	TGTGCCAGCAGCTCGGCTGGGGAGGCCCAACTGTTTTTT	CASSSAGEAQLFF
TRBV4-2	TRBD1	NA	TRBJ1-1	TGTGCCAGCAGCCAAGATCCAGGAACGACAGGGAGCACTGAAGCTTTCTTT	CASSQDPGTTGSTEAFF
TRBV2	NA	once	TRBJ2-1	TGTGCCAGTAAAGGGAGGGGGGACCTCTACAATGAGCAGTTCTTC	CASKGRGDLYNEQFF
TRBV27	NA	NA	TRBJ2-6	TGTGCCAGCAGCTTAGGTGGCTTTGGGGCCAACGTCCTGACTTTC	CASSLGGFGANVLTF
TRBV28	NA	NA	TRBJ2-7	TGTGCCAGCAGTTTAAGTGGGCTAGCCGGCGAGCAGTACTTC	CASSLSGLAGEQYF
TRBV18	NA	NA	TRBJ2-7	TGTGCCAGCTCACCGCCCGGGGCCTACGAGCAGTACTTC	CASSPPGAYEQYF
TRBV13	NA	NA	TRBJ1-2	TGTGCCAGCAGCTTAGGGACAGGCCCCTCCTATGGCTACACCTTC	CASSLGTGPSYGYTF
TRBV7-9	NA	NA	TRBJ2-5	TGTGCCAGCAGCTTACCGGGACTGCAAGAGACCCAGTACTTC	CASSLPGLQETQYF
TRBV7-9	NA	NA	TRBJ2-1	TGTGCCAGCTACGTAGAAATTTACAATGAGCAGTTCTTC	CASYVEIYNEQFF
TRBV5-1	NA	NA	TRBJ2-5	TGCGCCAGCAGCTTGGTCCAGGGGAGAGGGGAGACCCAGTACTTC	CASSLVQGRGETQYF
TRBV27	NA	NA	TRBJ1-1	TGTGCCAGCAGTCTCCTCAGGGCGACGGACACTGAAGCTTTCTTT	CASSLLRATDTEAFF
TRBV19	NA	few	TRBJ1-5	TGTGCCAGTAGTATCGGGAGGAGCCGAACGCAGCCCCAGCATTTT	CASSIGRSRTQPQHF
TRBV11-2	TRBD1	NA	TRBJ2-7	TGTGCCAGCAGCTTAGTAGGGTCCTGGGACAGTTCCTACGAGCAGTACTTC	CASSLVGSWDSSYEQYF
TRBV19	TRBD1	NA	TRBJ1-2	TGTGCCAGTAGTACGGGCCGGGACAGGGACGACTATGGCTACACCTTC	CASSTGRDRDDYGYTF
TRBV29-1	TRBD2	NA	TRBJ2-3	TGCGGCTTCCGACTAGCGGGGAGCACAGATACGCAGTATTTT	CGFRLAGSTDTQYF
TRBV18	NA	NA	TRBJ1-2	TGTGCCAGCTCACCAGGGCCAAACTATGGCTACACCTTC	CASSPGPNYGYTF
TRBV28	NA	NA	TRBJ2-7	TGTGCCAGCAGTTTACCACAGGGATTGTCCTACGAGCAGTACTTC	CASSLPQGLSYEQYF
TRBV29-1	NA	NA	TRBJ2-1	TGCAGCGTTGAAGAGGCCAATGAGCAGTTCTTC	CSVEEANEQFF
TRBV6-5	TRBD2	NA	TRBJ2-7	TGTGCCAGCAGTTACAGGCTAGCGGGAGGCGAGCAGTACTTC	CASSYRLAGGEQYF
TRBV29-1	TRBD1	NA	TRBJ1-2	TGCAGCGTTGAAAGACAGGGGGCCGCCTATGGCTACACCTTC	CSVERQGAAYGYTF
TRBV6-6	TRBD1	NA	TRBJ1-4	TGTGCCAGCAGTTCCGGACAGGGAGAAAAACTGTTTTTT	CASSSGQGEKLFF
TRBV5-1	TRBD1	NA	TRBJ2-5	TGCGCCAGCAGCTTGGCCCTGGACAGGGGGCACCAAGAGACCCAGTACTTC	CASSLALDRGHQETQYF
TRBV7-8	NA	NA	TRBJ1-5	TGTGCCAGCAGCTTTGAGAGAAATCAGCCCCAGCATTTT	CASSFERNQPQHF
TRBV5-1	NA	few	TRBJ1-1	TGCGCCAGCAGCTTAGGGGCAGGGGTGAACACTGAAGCTTTCTTT	CASSLGAGVNTEAFF
TRBV11-2	TRBD2	NA	TRBJ2-7	TGTGCCAGCAGCTTAGATGGGAGGGAGGTCTACGAGCAGTACTTC	CASSLDGREVYEQYF
TRBV12-5	NA	NA	TRBJ1-6	TGTGCTAGTGGTTCCGGGACACCGAATTCACCCCTCCACTTT	CASGSGTPNSPLHF
TRBV5-1	TRBD1	NA	TRBJ2-6	TGCGCCAACGCTCGGACAGGGGGGGACTCTGGGGCCAACGTCCTGACTTTC	CANARTGGDSGANVLTF
TRBV6-5	NA	NA	TRBJ2-7	TGTGCCAGCAGTTACTCGGACAGAAGTGGCGAGCAGTACTTC	CASSYSDRSGEQYF
TRBV28	TRBD2	NA	TRBJ2-5	TGTGCCAGCAGTATAATGACAGCGGGGCAGTACTTC	CASSIMTAGQYF
TRBV6-5	TRBD2	NA	TRBJ2-7	TGTGCCAGCAGTCCCGCGGGGAGGGCCTACGAGCAGTACTTC	CASSPAGRAYEQYF
TRBV29-1	NA	NA	TRBJ2-7	TGCAGCGTTTCATGGGGCCACGAGCAGTACTTC	CSVSWGHEQYF
TRBV27	NA	NA	TRBJ1-1	TGTGCCAGCAGGATACTAGGGAACACTGAAGCTTTCTTT	CASRILGNTEAFF